The 16 T cell receptor beta chains reported below all come from one sample, sequenced in a study of siplizumab effects on memory and regulatory T cells. Assay: immunoSEQ multiplex PCR; the TCRdb copy retains only in-frame clones and omits some. The data contain about 100,000 clones, 91% of them singletons. Input material: CD4+ T cells sorted from blood. Receptors were obtained from a human donor in good health. Some clones in this sample may be carry-over from other donors' samples.

This clone was observed a single time. The chain joins TRBV5-1 to TRBJ2-5; 12 bases map to TRBD2. The CDR3 loop spans 17 amino acids. Germline CDR1 SGHRS, CDR2 YFSETQ. J lost 1 base, V lost 4 bases, and 8 bases had no gene match. CDR3 region: CASSAGLAGGPQETQYF. In DNA, the CDR3 is TGCGCCAGCAGCGCGGGGCTAGCGGGAGGGCCCCAAGAGACCCAGTACTTC.

This CDR3 is CASSPRLVFYNEQFF. In DNA form, the CDR3 reads TGTGCCAGCAGCCCCAGACTAGTCTTCTACAATGAGCAGTTCTTC. This chain uses TRBV27 with TRBJ2-1; TRBD2 is a possible D gene (6 bases). The CDR3 covers 15 residues. Trimming shortened V by 6 bases and J by 3 bases, and 15 bases separated the two germline ends. CDR1 and CDR2 (germline): MNHEY, SMNVEV (reference sequence).

The rearrangement links TRBV25-1 to TRBJ2-5, with unresolved D. The germline CDR1 and CDR2 sequences are MGHDK and SYGVNS. There are 14 residues in the CDR3. Deletions cut 3 bases from V and 4 bases from J, with 12 bases between. CDR3 sequence reads: CASSDFSAAETQYF. The DNA for the CDR3 is TGTGCCAGCAGTGATTTCTCGGCTGCAGAGACCCAGTACTTC. Complete variable domain (other parts from reference TRBV25-1 and TRBJ2-5): EADIYQTPRYLVIGTGKKITLECSQTMGHDKMYWYQQDPGMELHLIHYSYGVNSTEKGDLSSESTVSRIRTEHFPLTLESARPSHTSQYLCASSDFSAAETQYFGPGTRLLVL.

The V gene is TRBV27, the J gene TRBJ2-5; a possible D gene is TRBD1 (5 bases). Trimming cost V 6 bases and J 5 bases, with 7 bases left between them. CDR3 length: 11 residues. From germline, CDR1 is MNHEY and CDR2 SMNVEV (reference sequence). The CDR3 DNA sequence: TGTGCCAGCAGCCACAGGGAGACCCAGTACTTC. Encoded protein: CASSHRETQYF.

The V call is TRBV19, the J call TRBJ2-7; 9 bases match TRBD2. The CDR3 has 16 residues. V dropped 0 bases and J dropped 6; count of bases not matched to a gene: 9. Germline V gives CDR1 LNHDA, CDR2 SQIVND (reference sequence). CDR3 residues: CASSIEGGRAGREQYF. The CDR3 DNA reads as TGTGCCAGTAGTATAGAGGGCGGGAGGGCCGGTCGCGAGCAGTACTTC.

The J gene is TRBJ2-5, the V gene TRBV7-2; TRBD2 matches 7 bases. The germline CDR1 and CDR2 sequences are SGHTA and FQGNSA. This CDR3 is 13 amino acids long. J gave up 4 bases and V 3 bases, and 2 bases lay outside the gene matches. CDR3 sequence: CASSFSGGETQYF. Here the CDR3 DNA reads TGTGCCAGCAGCTTTTCGGGAGGAGAGACCCAGTACTTC.

The gene calls are TRBV5-6 and TRBJ2-5; D is ambiguous. The CDR3 is 13 residues long. The V end was cut by 2 bases, the J end by 5 bases, with 10 bases between. Per the germline V gene, CDR1 is SGHDT and CDR2 is YYEEEE. In nucleotides, the CDR3 is TGTGCCAGCAGCTTAGTATCGGTGGAGACCCAGTACTTC. Translating it yields CASSLVSVETQYF.

V gene TRBV19 combines with J gene TRBJ1-2; tentative D call: TRBD1 (6 bases). The germline V gene has CDR1 LNHDA and CDR2 SQIVND (reference sequence). Deletions cut 4 bases from V and 0 bases from J, with 9 bases between. This CDR3 has 14 residues. In nucleotides, the CDR3 is TGTGCCAGTAGTAAGGACAGAGCTAACTATGGCTACACCTTC. Amino acid sequence: CASSKDRANYGYTF.

This clone was seen just once. The V gene is TRBV12-5, the J gene TRBJ2-2; TRBD2 agrees at 7 bases. Germline CDR1 is LGHNT and CDR2 is FRNRAP. This CDR3 has 15 residues. With V trimmed by 3 bases and J by 4 bases, 5 bases remained unmatched. The CDR3 DNA follows: TGTGCTAGTGGTTTACTAGCGATGGGCACCGGGGAGCTGTTTTTT. It translates to CASGLLAMGTGELFF. Combining the CDR3 with reference TRBV12-5 and TRBJ2-2 gives the whole variable domain DARVTQTPRHKVTEMGQEVTMRCQPILGHNTVFWYRQTMMQGLELLAYFRNRAPLDDSGMPKDRFSAEMPDATLATLKIQPSEPRDSAVYFCASGLLAMGTGELFFGEGSRLTVL.

This sequence joins TRBV6-5 and TRBJ2-2; possible D gene TRBD1, 6 bases. V was shortened by 6 bases and J by 6 bases, with 17 bases between the two germline ends. Germline CDR1 and CDR2: MNHEY and SVGAGI. The CDR3 covers 15 residues. The CDR3 coding sequence is TGTGCCAGCAGAACTACTATCAGGGGTTCCGGGGAGCTGTTTTTT. This codes for CASRTTIRGSGELFF.

This clone was counted a single time. This CDR3 is CASSLQGGTTTDTQYF. The CDR3 DNA is TGCGCCAGCAGCTTGCAAGGGGGGACTACGACAGATACGCAGTATTTT. V usage is TRBV5-1 and J usage is TRBJ2-3; a weak D match, TRBD2 (7 bases). The germline V and J ends were trimmed by 1 base and 3 bases, with 15 bases remaining between them. This CDR3 has 16 residues. The germline gives CDR1 SGHRS, CDR2 YFSETQ.

The chain recombines TRBV25-1 with TRBJ1-1; 11 nucleotides align to TRBD1. J gave up 5 bases and V 4 bases, and 6 bases lay outside the gene matches. This CDR3 region has 15 residues. Germline-derived CDR1 and CDR2 are MGHDK and SYGVNS. The CDR3 sequence is CASSASDRGLTEAFF. The CDR3 DNA reads TGTGCCAGCAGTGCGTCGGACAGGGGGCTGACTGAAGCTTTCTTT.

The V and J genes are TRBV7-8 and TRBJ1-5; D gene unclear. V was clipped by 4 bases and J by 1 base, with 11 bases between them. This CDR3 has 15 amino acids. Germline CDR1 SGHVS, CDR2 FQNEAQ. The CDR3 DNA is TGTGCCAGCAGCTCAGGCTTGGGGAGCAATCAGCCCCAGCATTTT. This codes for CASSSGLGSNQPQHF.

This clone occurred once. The chain has TRBV6-1 and TRBJ1-6; 9 bases are shared with TRBD1. Germline loops: CDR1 MNHNS, CDR2 SASEGT. This CDR3 is 16 amino acids long. With 4 bases clipped from V and 9 bases from J, the junction kept 10 bases outside the gene matches. This chain's CDR3 is CASSAEGQGISSPLHF. In DNA, the CDR3 is TGTGCCAGCAGTGCTGAGGGACAGGGCATTAGTTCACCCCTCCACTTT.

V is TRBV15 and J is TRBJ2-7; 7 positions match TRBD1. Per the germline V gene, CDR1 is LNHNV and CDR2 is YYDKDF (reference sequence). The V segment lost 1 base and the J segment 1 base; nucleotides outside the gene matches: 10. The CDR3 is made up of 17 amino acids. CDR3 sequence reads: CATSRALGTAQSYEQYF. CDR3 sequence (DNA): TGTGCCACCAGCAGAGCCCTCGGGACAGCTCAATCCTACGAGCAGTACTTC.

This chain joins TRBV9 and TRBJ2-7; 13 bases fit TRBD2. The germline CDR1 and CDR2 sequences are SGDLS and YYNGEE. The CDR3 is 15 amino acids. V lost 3 bases and J lost 6; bases outside the gene matches: 6. The CDR3 sequence is CASSGTGTSGTEQYF. The CDR3 DNA is TGTGCCAGCAGCGGTACCGGGACTAGCGGGACCGAGCAGTACTTC.